This T cell receptor beta chain originates from a study of T cell changes during pregnancy in multiple sclerosis. Clones were read by immunoSEQ multiplex PCR, and TCRdb kept only the in-frame ones, dropping some. Of about 31,000 clones detected, roughly nine tenths appear once; the ten largest clones hold 3.5% to 4.5%. V lost 4 bases, J lost 1 base, and 9 bases stayed unmatched. Germline V gene data show CDR1 as MDHEN and CDR2 as SYDVKM. This CDR3 contains 16 residues. The specimen was CD8+ T cells from peripheral blood mononuclear cells, collected in the second trimester of pregnancy. This TCR derives from a female donor with multiple sclerosis, enrolled in a pregnancy study. The chain uses TRBV28 and TRBJ1-1; TRBD1 aligns across 7 bases. CDR3 sequence: CASSSEGQPGNTEAFF. The CDR3 DNA follows: TGTGCCAGCAGTTCCGAGGGACAGCCTGGGAACACTGAAGCTTTCTTT.